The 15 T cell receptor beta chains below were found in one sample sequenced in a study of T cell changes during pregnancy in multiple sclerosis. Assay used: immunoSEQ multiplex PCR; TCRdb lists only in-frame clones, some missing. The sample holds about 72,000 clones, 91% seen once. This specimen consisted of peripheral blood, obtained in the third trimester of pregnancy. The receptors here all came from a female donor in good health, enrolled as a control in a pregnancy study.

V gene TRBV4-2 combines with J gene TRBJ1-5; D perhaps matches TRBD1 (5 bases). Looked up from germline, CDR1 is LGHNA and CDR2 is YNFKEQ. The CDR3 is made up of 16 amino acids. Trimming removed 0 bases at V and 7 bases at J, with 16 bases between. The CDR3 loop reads CASSQDNRGTGQPQHF. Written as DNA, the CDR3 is TGTGCCAGCAGCCAAGATAACCGGGGGACGGGACAGCCCCAGCATTTT.

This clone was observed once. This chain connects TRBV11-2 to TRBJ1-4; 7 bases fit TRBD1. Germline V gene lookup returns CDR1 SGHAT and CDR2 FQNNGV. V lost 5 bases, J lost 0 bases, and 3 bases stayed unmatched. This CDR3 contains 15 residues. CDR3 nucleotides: TGTGCCAGCAGCAGGGACAGTTCAACTAATGAAAAACTGTTTTTT. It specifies CASSRDSSTNEKLFF.

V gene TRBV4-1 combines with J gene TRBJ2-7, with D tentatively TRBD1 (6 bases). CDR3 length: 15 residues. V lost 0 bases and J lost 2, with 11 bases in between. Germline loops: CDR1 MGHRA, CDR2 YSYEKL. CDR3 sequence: CASSQEPNRAYEQYF. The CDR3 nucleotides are TGCGCCAGCAGCCAAGAACCTAACAGGGCCTACGAGCAGTACTTC.

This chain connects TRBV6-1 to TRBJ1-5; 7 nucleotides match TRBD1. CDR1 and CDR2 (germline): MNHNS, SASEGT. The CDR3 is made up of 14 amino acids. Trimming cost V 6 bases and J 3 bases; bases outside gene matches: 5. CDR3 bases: TGTGCCAGCAGATCGACAGGGAACAATCAGCCCCAGCATTTT. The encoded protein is CASRSTGNNQPQHF.

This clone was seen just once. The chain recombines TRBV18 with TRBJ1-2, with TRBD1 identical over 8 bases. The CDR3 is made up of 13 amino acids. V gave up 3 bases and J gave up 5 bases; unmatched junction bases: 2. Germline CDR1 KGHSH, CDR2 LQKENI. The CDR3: CASSPTGGYGYTF. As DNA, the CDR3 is TGTGCCAGCTCACCCACAGGGGGGTATGGCTACACCTTC.

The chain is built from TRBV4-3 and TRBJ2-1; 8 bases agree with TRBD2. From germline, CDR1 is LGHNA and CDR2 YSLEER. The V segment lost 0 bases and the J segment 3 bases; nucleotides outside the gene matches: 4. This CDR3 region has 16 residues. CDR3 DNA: TGCGCCAGCAGCCAAGATACAAGCGGGGGCTACAATGAGCAGTTCTTC. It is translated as CASSQDTSGGYNEQFF.

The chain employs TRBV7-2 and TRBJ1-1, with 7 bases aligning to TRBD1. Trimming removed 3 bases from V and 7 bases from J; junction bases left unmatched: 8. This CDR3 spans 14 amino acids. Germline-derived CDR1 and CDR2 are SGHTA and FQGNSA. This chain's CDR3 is CASSLVKGASEAFF. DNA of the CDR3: TGTGCCAGCAGCTTGGTTAAGGGGGCGAGTGAAGCTTTCTTT. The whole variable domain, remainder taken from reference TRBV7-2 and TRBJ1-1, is GAGVSQSPSNKVTEKGKDVELRCDPISGHTALYWYRQSLGQGLEFLIYFQGNSAPDKSGLPSDRFSAERTGGSVSTLTIQRTQQEDSAVYLCASSLVKGASEAFFGQGTRLTVV.

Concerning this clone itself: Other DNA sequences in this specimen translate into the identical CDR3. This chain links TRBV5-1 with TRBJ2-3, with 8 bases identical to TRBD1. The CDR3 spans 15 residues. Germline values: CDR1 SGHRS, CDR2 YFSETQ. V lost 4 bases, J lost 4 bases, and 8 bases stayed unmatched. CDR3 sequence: CASSPWGQAPDTQYF. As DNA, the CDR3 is TGCGCCAGCAGCCCCTGGGGACAGGCCCCAGATACGCAGTATTTT.

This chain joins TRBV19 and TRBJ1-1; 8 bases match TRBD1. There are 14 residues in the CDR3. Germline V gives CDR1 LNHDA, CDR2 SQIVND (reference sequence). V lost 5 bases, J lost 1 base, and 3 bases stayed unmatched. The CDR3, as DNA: TGTGCCAGTAGTGCGGGACAGGCGAACACTGAAGCTTTCTTT. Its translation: CASSAGQANTEAFF.

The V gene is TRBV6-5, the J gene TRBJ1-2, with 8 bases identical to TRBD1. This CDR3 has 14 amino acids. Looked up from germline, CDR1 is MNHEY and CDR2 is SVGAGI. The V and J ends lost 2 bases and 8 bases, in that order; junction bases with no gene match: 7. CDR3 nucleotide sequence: TGTGCCAGCAGTTACGGCAGGGGGCGTAGAGGCTACACCTTC. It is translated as CASSYGRGRRGYTF.

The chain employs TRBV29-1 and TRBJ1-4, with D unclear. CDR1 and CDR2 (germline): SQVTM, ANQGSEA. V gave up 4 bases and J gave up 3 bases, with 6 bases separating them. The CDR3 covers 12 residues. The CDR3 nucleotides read TGCAGCGTTGCGCGGCCTAATGAAAAACTGTTTTTT. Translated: CSVARPNEKLFF.

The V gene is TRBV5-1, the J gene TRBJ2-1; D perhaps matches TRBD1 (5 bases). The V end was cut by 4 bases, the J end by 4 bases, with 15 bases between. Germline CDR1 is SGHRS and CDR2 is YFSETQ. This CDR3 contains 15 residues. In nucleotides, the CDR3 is TGCGCCAGCAGCATCGGACATCTTTCTTACAATGAGCAGTTCTTC. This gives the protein CASSIGHLSYNEQFF.

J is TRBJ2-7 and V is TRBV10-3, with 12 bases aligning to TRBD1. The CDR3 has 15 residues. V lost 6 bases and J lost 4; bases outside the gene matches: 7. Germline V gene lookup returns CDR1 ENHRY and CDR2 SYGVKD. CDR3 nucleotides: TGTGCCATCAGGACGGGGACAGGGGGCCAATACGAGCAGTACTTC. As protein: CAIRTGTGGQYEQYF.

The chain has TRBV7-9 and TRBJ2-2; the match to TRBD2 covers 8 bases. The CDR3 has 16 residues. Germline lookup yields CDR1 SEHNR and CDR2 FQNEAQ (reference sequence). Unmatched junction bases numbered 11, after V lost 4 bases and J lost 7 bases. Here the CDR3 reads CASSSDSGGIIGELFF. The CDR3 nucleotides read TGTGCCAGCAGCTCCGATTCGGGGGGGATCATCGGGGAGCTGTTTTTT.

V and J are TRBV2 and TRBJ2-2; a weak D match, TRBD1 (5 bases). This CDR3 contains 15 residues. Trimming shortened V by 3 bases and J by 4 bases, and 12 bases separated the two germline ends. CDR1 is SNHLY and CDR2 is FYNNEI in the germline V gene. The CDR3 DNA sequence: TGTGCCAGCAGTGAGCAGGGTGTGGGCACCGGGGAGCTGTTTTTT. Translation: CASSEQGVGTGELFF.